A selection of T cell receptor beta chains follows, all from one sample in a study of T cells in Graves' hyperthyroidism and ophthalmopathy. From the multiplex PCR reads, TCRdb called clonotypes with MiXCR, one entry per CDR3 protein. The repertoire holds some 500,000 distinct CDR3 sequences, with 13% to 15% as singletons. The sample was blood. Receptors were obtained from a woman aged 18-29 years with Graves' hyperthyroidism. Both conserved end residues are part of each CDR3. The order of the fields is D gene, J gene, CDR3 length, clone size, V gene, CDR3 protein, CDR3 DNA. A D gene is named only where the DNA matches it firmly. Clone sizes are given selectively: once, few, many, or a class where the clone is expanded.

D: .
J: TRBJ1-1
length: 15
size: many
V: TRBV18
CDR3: CASSPPRGINTEAFF
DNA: TGTGCCAGCTCACCACCGAGGGGGATAAACACTGAAGCTTTCTTT

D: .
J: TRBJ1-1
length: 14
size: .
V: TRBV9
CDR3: CASGVGRRNTEAFF
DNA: TGTGCCAGCGGCGTCGGGAGGAGGAACACTGAAGCTTTCTTT

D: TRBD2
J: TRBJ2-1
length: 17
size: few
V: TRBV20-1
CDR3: CSAISDLAGGDYNEQFF
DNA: TGCAGTGCTATCTCCGACCTAGCGGGTGGGGATTACAATGAGCAGTTCTTC

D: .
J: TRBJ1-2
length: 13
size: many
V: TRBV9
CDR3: CASSPSFNYGYTF
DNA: TGTGCCAGCAGCCCCAGTTTTAACTATGGCTACACCTTC

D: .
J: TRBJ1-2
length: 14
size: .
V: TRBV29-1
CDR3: CSVEGWGDLYGYTF
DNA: TGCAGCGTTGAAGGTTGGGGAGACCTCTATGGCTACACCTTC

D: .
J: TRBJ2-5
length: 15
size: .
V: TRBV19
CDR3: CASSIVQGVQETQYF
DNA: TGTGCCAGTAGTATAGTACAGGGTGTTCAAGAGACCCAGTACTTC

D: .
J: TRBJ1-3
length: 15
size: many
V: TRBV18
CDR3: CASSPRLDPGNTIYF
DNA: TGTGCCAGCTCACCCCGTTTGGATCCTGGAAACACCATATATTTT

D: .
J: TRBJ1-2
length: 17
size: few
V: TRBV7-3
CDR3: CASSQEGVRGRSYGYTF
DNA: TGTGCCAGCAGCCAAGAGGGAGTCCGGGGGCGCTCCTATGGCTACACCTTC

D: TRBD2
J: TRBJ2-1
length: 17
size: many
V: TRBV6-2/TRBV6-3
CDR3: CASSYPIELAGDNEQFF
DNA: TGTGCCAGCAGTTACCCGATTGAACTAGCGGGAGACAATGAGCAGTTCTTC

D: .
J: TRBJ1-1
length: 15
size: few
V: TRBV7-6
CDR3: CASSLGGLRGTEAFF
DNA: TGTGCCAGCAGCTTAGGAGGGTTAAGGGGCACTGAAGCTTTCTTT

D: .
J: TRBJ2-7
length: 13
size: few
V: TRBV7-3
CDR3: CASSPGVGGEQYF
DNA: TGTGCCAGCAGCCCCGGAGTCGGAGGCGAGCAGTACTTC

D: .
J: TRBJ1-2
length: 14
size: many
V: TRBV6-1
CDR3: CASASLGGGYGYTF
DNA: TGTGCCAGCGCCTCCCTCGGGGGGGGCTATGGCTACACCTTC

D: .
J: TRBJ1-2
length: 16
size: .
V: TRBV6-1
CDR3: CASTMGRQATNYGYTF
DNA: TGTGCCAGCACCATGGGTCGACAGGCGACAAACTATGGCTACACCTTC

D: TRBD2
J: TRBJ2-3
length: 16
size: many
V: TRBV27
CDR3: CASSSGTSGSTDTQYF
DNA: TGTGCCAGCAGTTCCGGGACTAGCGGTAGCACAGATACGCAGTATTTT

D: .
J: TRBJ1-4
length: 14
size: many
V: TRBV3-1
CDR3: CASSRGAANEKLFF
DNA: TGTGCCAGCAGTCGAGGAGCGGCTAATGAAAAACTGTTTTTT

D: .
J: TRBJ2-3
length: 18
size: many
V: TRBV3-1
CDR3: CASSQEGIGAPGADTQYF
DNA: TGTGCCAGCAGCCAAGAAGGAATTGGAGCCCCAGGGGCAGATACGCAGTATTTT

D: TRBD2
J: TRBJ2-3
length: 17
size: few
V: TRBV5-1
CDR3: CASSFSASGGPPDTQYF
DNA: TGCGCCAGCAGCTTCTCGGCTAGCGGAGGGCCCCCAGATACGCAGTATTTT

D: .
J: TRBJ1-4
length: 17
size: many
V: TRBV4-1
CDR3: CASSLGFRQTTNEKLFF
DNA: TGCGCCAGCAGCCTGGGCTTTCGACAAACAACTAATGAAAAACTGTTTTTT

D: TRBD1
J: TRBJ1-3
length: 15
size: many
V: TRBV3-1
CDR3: CASSQSTGSGNTIYF
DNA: TGTGCCAGCAGCCAGTCGACAGGGAGTGGAAACACCATATATTTT

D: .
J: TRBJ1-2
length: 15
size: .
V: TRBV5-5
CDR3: CASSLRLAGNYGYTF
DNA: TGTGCCAGCAGCTTACGGTTGGCGGGGAACTATGGCTACACCTTC

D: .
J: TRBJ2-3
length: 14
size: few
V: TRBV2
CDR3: CASSEALSLYKQYF
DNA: TGTGCCAGCAGTGAAGCGCTCTCCTTATACAAGCAGTATTTT

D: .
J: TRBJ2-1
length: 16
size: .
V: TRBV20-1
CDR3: CSARDFGSWDINEQFF
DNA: TGCAGTGCTAGAGACTTCGGGAGTTGGGATATTAATGAGCAGTTCTTC